These T cell receptor beta chains were read from a single sample in a study of CD8 T cells in Susac syndrome. TCRdb fed the immunoSEQ multiplex PCR reads into MiXCR, producing one record per CDR3 protein. The profile shows about 160,000 distinct CDR3 sequences, approximately 94% of them singletons. The sequenced material came from CD4+ T cells from PBMCs. Receptors originate from a human donor with multiple sclerosis. Both conserved end residues are part of each CDR3. A D gene is named only where the DNA matches it firmly. Clone sizes are given selectively: once, few, many, or a class where the clone is expanded.

>once|TRBJ2-1|TRBV4-1|NA
TGCGCCAGCAGCCAAGATCAGGGGAGCAGCTCCTACAATGAGCAGTTCTTC
CASSQDQGSSSYNEQFF
>once|TRBJ1-2|TRBV3-1|NA
TGTGCCAGCGGCCCGGGCACTCTCTCCTTCCCACTCAACTATGGCTACACCTTC
CASGPGTLSFPLNYGYTF
>NA|TRBJ2-7|TRBV29-1|TRBD2
TGCAGCGCCACTAGGACTAGCGGAATCTACGAGCAGTACTTC
CSATRTSGIYEQYF
>NA|TRBJ2-3|TRBV27|NA
TGTGCCAGCAGTTTGTCCGACAAGGCAGATACGCAGTATTTT
CASSLSDKADTQYF
>NA|TRBJ2-1|TRBV12-3/TRBV12-4|NA
TGTGCCAGCAGTTTGTCGGCTAGCTCAAACAATGAGCAGTTCTTC
CASSLSASSNNEQFF
>NA|TRBJ2-5|TRBV13|NA
TGTGCCAGCAGCTCAACCTCGCGGGTAGCGGAAGAGACCCAGTACTTC
CASSSTSRVAEETQYF
>NA|TRBJ2-1|TRBV7-9|TRBD2
TGTGCCAGCACCCTAAGGGGAACTAGCGGGAGAGAAGAGCAGTTCTTC
CASTLRGTSGREEQFF
>NA|TRBJ2-5|TRBV29-1|NA
TGCAGCGTTGTCCCTCAAGAGACCCAGTACTTC
CSVVPQETQYF
>once|TRBJ2-7|TRBV27|TRBD2
TGTGCCAGCAAGCCCAGCCTCGGGCAGCGGGACTACGAGCAGTACTTC
CASKPSLGQRDYEQYF
>NA|TRBJ2-2|TRBV15|NA
TGTGCCACCAGCAGAGACAGGGAGGACGCCGGGGAGCTGTTTTTT
CATSRDREDAGELFF
>NA|TRBJ1-1|TRBV30|NA
TGTGCCTGGAGGGCAAAGCAGGGTAGGGGCACTGAAGCTTTCTTT
CAWRAKQGRGTEAFF
>NA|TRBJ1-2|TRBV7-2|NA
TGTGCCAGCAGCTTGGATCCTACAGGATATGGCTACACCTTC
CASSLDPTGYGYTF
>NA|TRBJ1-2|TRBV28|TRBD1
TGTGCCAGCACCCCCCCAGGGGGCTACGGCTACACCTTC
CASTPPGGYGYTF
>NA|TRBJ2-3|TRBV7-3|NA
TGTGCCAGCAGCTTATCTAGTATGGCAGATACGCAGTATTTT
CASSLSSMADTQYF
>once|TRBJ2-5|TRBV29-1|NA
TGCAGCGTTGAGATCAGGAGGGGATGGGAGACCCAGTACTTC
CSVEIRRGWETQYF
>NA|TRBJ2-1|TRBV6-4|NA
TGTGCCGGCTCAAAAGGATATGAGCAGTTCTTC
CAGSKGYEQFF
>NA|TRBJ1-2|TRBV7-9|NA
TGTGCCAGCAGCTTAGAAGTAACAGGGCAGGGCTACACCTTC
CASSLEVTGQGYTF
>NA|TRBJ1-5|TRBV6-5|TRBD1
TGTGCCAGTAAAAAAACAGGGGGTTGGGCGCCCCAGCATTTT
CASKKTGGWAPQHF
>once|TRBJ2-2|TRBV10-3|NA
TGTGCCATCACCTCTGGGGAGTTCACCGGGGAGCTGTTTTTT
CAITSGEFTGELFF
>NA|TRBJ1-1|TRBV5-1|TRBD1
TGCGCCAGCAGCTTTTTGACAGGGCGAACTGAAGCTTTCTTT
CASSFLTGRTEAFF
>NA|TRBJ1-5|TRBV6-2/TRBV6-3|TRBD1
TGTGCCAGCAGTTTACAGGGGGGAAGAAATCAGCCCCAGCATTTT
CASSLQGGRNQPQHF
>NA|TRBJ2-2|TRBV27|NA
TGTGCCTCATACCCCGGGACCGGGGAGCTGTTTTTT
CASYPGTGELFF
>NA|TRBJ1-2|TRBV2|NA
TGTGCCAGCAGCCCATCCATACCTCCTGTCTACACCTTC
CASSPSIPPVYTF
>NA|TRBJ2-2|TRBV20-1|TRBD1
TGCAGTGCTAGAGGTGCGCCGGGACAGATCACCGGGGAGCTGTTTTTT
CSARGAPGQITGELFF
>NA|TRBJ1-2|TRBV28|NA
TGTGCCAGCAGTGTCGGACGGGGCTACACCTTC
CASSVGRGYTF
>NA|TRBJ1-5|TRBV2|NA
TGTGCCACCGAGGGGGGGAGGACCAATCAGCCCCAGCATTTT
CATEGGRTNQPQHF
>NA|TRBJ2-5|TRBV5-1|TRBD1
TGCGCCAGCGCCCGAGACAGGGAAGAGACCCAGTACTTC
CASARDREETQYF
>NA|TRBJ1-1|TRBV27|NA
TGTGCCAGCTCCGGGAACCTTGGGAGTGAAGCTTTCTTT
CASSGNLGSEAFF